This T cell receptor (beta chain) originates from a study of blood T cell repertoires in COVID-19. In the original workflow: Nucleated cell counts were estimated from reference gene primer amplification. Sequencing was performed with immunoSEQ multiplex PCR; in TCRdb, only in-frame clones are kept and a portion is missing. The V and J calls and clone size come from that table; D and trimming were worked out from the DNA. The sample yields a few hundred thousand clones, around 90% seen once. The CDR3 covers 17 residues. J is TRBJ2-1 and V is TRBV12-2; the table's TRBD2 call for D was not verified on the DNA. TRBV12-2 is a known pseudogene. The specimen sequenced was peripheral blood. This TCR came from a woman aged 30 to 39 with acute or convalescent COVID-19. The CDR3 DNA reads TGTGCAAGTCGCTTATGCCCGGCGGGAGACCACCCCAATGAGCAGTTCTTC. Amino acids: CASRLCPAGDHPNEQFF.